Listed below are T cell receptor beta chains from one sample, sequenced in a study of a mutant IDH1 vaccine in newly diagnosed glioma. TCRdb's copy holds only in-frame clones and misses some; the assay was immunoSEQ multiplex PCR. Here the sample spans about 110,000 clones, roughly 88% being singletons. These receptors have no identified antigens. The sample in question was PBMCs, obtained from a glioma patient whose treatment included an IDH1 peptide vaccine. The receptors come from a woman aged 50 to 65 with glioma. CDR3s include the opening cysteine and the closing phenylalanine or tryptophan. Each record gives: J gene, clone size, V gene, D gene, CDR3 DNA, CDR3 protein. A D gene is named only where the DNA matches it firmly. Clone size appears in some rows only: once, few, many, or a class for an expanded clone.

TRBJ2-2	NA	TRBV30	TRBD2	TGTGCCTGGAGTGAGGGAGGGCTGACCGGGGAGCTGTTTTTT	CAWSEGGLTGELFF
TRBJ1-1	few	TRBV2	TRBD1	TGTGCCAGGGGGGGACAGGGAGTTGAAGCTTTCTTT	CARGGQGVEAFF
TRBJ2-2	NA	TRBV2	NA	TGTGCCAGCCGGGTTGGGGAGCTGTTTTTT	CASRVGELFF
TRBJ2-5	NA	TRBV11-2	NA	TGTGCCAGCAGCTTAGACCAAGAGACCCAGTACTTC	CASSLDQETQYF
TRBJ1-1	NA	TRBV25-1	NA	TGTGCCAGCAGTGAATGGGCCTTCCAGGGCTCTGAAGCTTTCTTT	CASSEWAFQGSEAFF
TRBJ2-2	many	TRBV6-1	NA	TGTGCCAGCAATATAGCGGTAACGAACACCGGGGAGCTGTTTTTT	CASNIAVTNTGELFF
TRBJ2-6	NA	TRBV7-8	TRBD1	TGTGCCAGCAGCCTCAGGGGGCGCGTCTCTGGGGCCAACGTCCTGACTTTC	CASSLRGRVSGANVLTF
TRBJ2-5	NA	TRBV7-6	NA	TGTGCCAGCAGCTCCAGGGGGGCCGGAGAGACCCAGTACTTC	CASSSRGAGETQYF
TRBJ2-5	few	TRBV11-2	TRBD1	TGTGCCAGCAGCATAGGACAGGGGGCGGAGACCCAGTACTTC	CASSIGQGAETQYF
TRBJ1-1	NA	TRBV18	NA	TGTGCCAGCTCACCAAATGGACAGATGAACACTGAAGCTTTCTTT	CASSPNGQMNTEAFF
TRBJ2-5	once	TRBV27	NA	TGTGCCAGCAGTCACCAAGAGACCCAGTACTTC	CASSHQETQYF
TRBJ2-3	NA	TRBV10-1	NA	TGCGCCAGCAGTGAGTCAAAAGATACGCAGTATTTT	CASSESKDTQYF
TRBJ2-7	NA	TRBV27	NA	TGTGCCAGCAGTCCAGGGACTCCATACGAGCAGTACTTC	CASSPGTPYEQYF
TRBJ2-7	NA	TRBV7-9	NA	TGTGCCAGCAGCCATCGGGACAAAGCTTACGAGCAGTACTTC	CASSHRDKAYEQYF
TRBJ1-1	NA	TRBV6-5	NA	TGTGCCAGCACCGCTTATCGGACGAAGAACACTGAAGCTTTCTTT	CASTAYRTKNTEAFF